The 28 T cell receptor beta chains in this list originate from one sample, sequenced in a study of blood T cell repertoires in COVID-19. Assay: immunoSEQ multiplex PCR; the TCRdb copy retains only in-frame clones and omits some. The sample lists under 250,000 clones, approximately 81% occurring once. Sample: peripheral blood. Every receptor here comes from a woman over 75 with acute or convalescent COVID-19.

CDR3 sequence reads: CASSREGGTGELFF. The CDR3 region has the DNA TGCGCCAGCAGCAGAGAGGGAGGGACCGGGGAGCTGTTTTTT. This chain links TRBV5-1 with TRBJ2-2; TRBD2 matches 7 bases. CDR3 length: 14 residues. From germline, CDR1 is SGHRS and CDR2 YFSETQ. V was clipped by 4 bases and J by 5 bases; unmatched bases: 5.

This clone was observed a handful of times. The chain combines TRBV5-1 with TRBJ1-1; 9 nucleotides line up with TRBD1. Per germline, CDR1 SGHRS and CDR2 YFSETQ. Unmatched junction bases numbered 10, after V lost 4 bases and J lost 3 bases. The CDR3 loop spans 16 amino acids. The DNA of the CDR3 is TGCGCCAGCAGCCCCGCGACAGGGGGTATGGACACTGAAGCTTTCTTT. Its translation: CASSPATGGMDTEAFF.

The chain links TRBV6-5 to TRBJ2-7; a possible D gene is TRBD1 (6 bases). Germline V gene data show CDR1 as MNHEY and CDR2 as SVGAGI. V lost 4 bases to trimming and J lost 1 base, with 14 bases between them. The CDR3 has 15 residues. Here the CDR3 reads CASSSTGQGSYEQYF. The CDR3 coding sequence is TGTGCCAGCAGTTCGACAGGCCAGGGGTCCTACGAGCAGTACTTC.

This clone was observed a single time. Distinct nucleotide sequences in the sample also encode this CDR3. V and J are TRBV28 and TRBJ2-7; D gene ambiguous. The CDR3 loop spans 11 amino acids. From germline, CDR1 is MDHEN and CDR2 SYDVKM. V lost 3 bases to trimming and J lost 7 bases, with 7 bases between them. The CDR3 DNA sequence: TGTGCCAGCAGTTTTGCGTATGAGCAGTACTTC. Residues: CASSFAYEQYF.

The CDR3 is CASRGGTNRGRGNSPLHF. The CDR3 bases are TGTGCCAGCAGGGGGGGAACCAACAGGGGGCGAGGTAATTCACCCCTCCACTTT. The chain couples TRBV28 to TRBJ1-6; the match to TRBD1 covers 9 bases. The CDR3 contains 18 residues. Looked up from germline, CDR1 is MDHEN and CDR2 is SYDVKM. The V and J ends lost 6 bases and 6 bases, in that order; junction bases with no gene match: 15.

This clone turned up a few times. The chain is built from TRBV27 and TRBJ1-1, with 9 nucleotides matching TRBD1. Germline V CDR1 and CDR2: MNHEY, SMNVEV (reference sequence). The CDR3 length is 16 residues. V dropped 6 bases and J dropped 5; count of bases not matched to a gene: 13. The CDR3 DNA is TGTGCCAGCAGCCGAACCCCTACAGGGGGCGAGACTGAAGCTTTCTTT. It encodes CASSRTPTGGETEAFF.

V and J are TRBV19 and TRBJ1-5; no firm D call. V was trimmed by 6 bases and J by 5 bases, leaving 8 bases between them. The CDR3 extends over 12 amino acids. Germline CDR1 and CDR2: LNHDA and SQIVND (reference sequence). The CDR3 DNA reads TGTGCCAGTAGCGACACCTATCAGCCCCAGCATTTT. This sequence encodes CASSDTYQPQHF. Full variable domain (remainder filled in from reference TRBV19 and TRBJ1-5): DGGITQSPKYLFRKEGQNVTLSCEQNLNHDAMYWYRQDPGQGLRLIYYSQIVNDFQKGDIAEGYSVSREKKESFPLTVTSAQKNPTAFYLCASSDTYQPQHFGDGTRLSIL.

The chain uses TRBV9 and TRBJ1-2; 9 bases map to TRBD1. V shed 4 bases, J shed 8 bases, and the junction held 9 bases outside the gene matches. CDR3 length: 14 residues. From germline, CDR1 is SGDLS and CDR2 YYNGEE. CDR3 residues: CASSPGQGIYGYTF. The CDR3 DNA reads as TGTGCCAGCAGCCCCGGACAGGGGATCTACGGCTACACCTTC.

This clone has only a few counts. The chain combines TRBV21-1 with TRBJ1-4; TRBD1, the table's D call, lacks a check against the DNA. TRBV21-1 represents a pseudogene. This CDR3 spans 13 amino acids. DNA for the CDR3: TGTGCCAGCAAAGGACAGGGAGATGGAAAACTGTTTTTT. It specifies CASKGQGDGKLFF.

The genes are TRBV6-2 or TRBV6-3 and TRBJ2-3; the match to TRBD2 covers 11 bases. From germline, CDR1 is MNHEY and CDR2 SVGEGT. The CDR3 is made up of 15 amino acids. The V segment lost 4 bases and the J segment 2 bases; nucleotides outside the gene matches: 2. The CDR3 region is CASSLAGGPTDTQYF. As DNA, the CDR3 is TGTGCCAGCAGTTTAGCGGGGGGGCCCACAGATACGCAGTATTTT.

The V gene is TRBV30, the J gene TRBJ1-2; the D gene is possibly TRBD1 (6 bases). The CDR3 contains 13 residues. Germline assignment: CDR1 GTSNPN and CDR2 SVGIG (reference sequence). With 8 bases removed from V and 2 bases from J, the gap between germline ends came to 15 bases. CDR3 coding DNA: TGTGCCCAGCGGGGGGCGCGGAACTATGGCTACACCTTC. Amino acid sequence: CAQRGARNYGYTF. Together with reference TRBV30 and TRBJ1-2, the CDR3 gives the full variable domain: SQTIHQWPATLVQPVGSPLSLECTVEGTSNPNLYWYRQAAGRGLQLLFYSVGIGQISSEVPQNLSASRPQDRQFILSSKKLLLSDSGFYLCAQRGARNYGYTFGSGTRLTVV.

The chain uses TRBV6-5 and TRBJ1-2; D unresolved. CDR3 size: 13 residues. V lost 7 bases to trimming and J lost 4 bases, with 13 bases between them. Germline loops: CDR1 MNHEY, CDR2 SVGAGI. The CDR3 coding sequence is TGTGCCAGCAAACGGGGATCGGGCTATGGCTACACCTTC. The encoded protein is CASKRGSGYGYTF.

This clone has only one observation. V and J are TRBV6-2 or TRBV6-3 and TRBJ2-1; 10 bases line up with TRBD1. V lost 5 bases, J lost 4 bases, and 11 bases stayed unmatched. Looked up from germline, CDR1 is MNHEY and CDR2 is SVGEGT. This CDR3 is 17 amino acids long. CDR3 sequence reads: CASSPRGTGARYNEQFF. Written as DNA, the CDR3 is TGTGCCAGCAGTCCCAGGGGGACAGGGGCCCGATACAATGAGCAGTTCTTC.

Remarks on this clone: An end of the junction does not agree with germline; a read error may underlie this. The chain combines TRBV7-7 with TRBJ1-4; unclear D gene. The CDR3 is 14 amino acids. CDR1 is SSHAT, CDR2 FNYEAQ, per germline (reference sequence). In DNA form, the CDR3 reads TGTGCTAGCAGCCCATTGAGGGCTAATGAAAAACTGTTTTTT. This translates into CASSPLRANEKLFF.

The chain joins TRBV27 to TRBJ1-6, with D unresolved. Trimming shortened V by 6 bases and J by 3 bases, and 12 bases separated the two germline ends. Germline values: CDR1 MNHEY, CDR2 SMNVEV (reference sequence). The CDR3 spans 15 residues. CDR3 protein: CASSLRGFYNSPLHF. CDR3 sequence (DNA): TGTGCCAGCAGCCTTCGAGGTTTCTATAATTCACCCCTCCACTTT.

The rearrangement joins TRBV18 to TRBJ2-2, with D perhaps TRBD1 (6 bases). V lost 5 bases and J 0 bases, leaving 10 bases between the germline ends. The CDR3 contains 15 residues. Germline V gives CDR1 KGHSH, CDR2 LQKENI. The CDR3 loop is CASSSGTTNTGELFF. The DNA for the CDR3 is TGTGCCAGCTCATCCGGGACAACGAACACCGGGGAGCTGTTTTTT.

The rearrangement uses TRBV19 and TRBJ2-3; 11 nucleotides match TRBD2. Germline trimming cut 0 bases from V and 5 bases from J; bases unmatched to any gene: 4. The length of the CDR3 is 16 residues. The germline V gene encodes CDR1 LNHDA and CDR2 SQIVND (reference sequence). The CDR3 sequence: CASSIEIAGGRDTQYF. In nucleotides, the CDR3 is TGTGCCAGTAGTATAGAAATAGCGGGGGGGCGAGATACGCAGTATTTT.

The chain is built from TRBV6-1 and TRBJ1-4, with TRBD1 identical over 8 bases. V was pared by 2 bases and J by 8 bases, with 7 bases of the junction left unmatched. The V gene's germline CDR1 is MNHNS and CDR2 SASEGT. This CDR3 region has 15 residues. The CDR3 here is CASSETRTGWEKLFF. The CDR3 nucleotides read TGTGCCAGCAGTGAAACCCGGACAGGGTGGGAAAAACTGTTTTTT.

The chain links TRBV15 to TRBJ1-4, with TRBD1 as a possible D gene (6 bases). V dropped 5 bases and J dropped 4 bases, with 14 bases sitting between them. CDR1 LNHNV and CDR2 YYDKDF come from the germline V gene (reference sequence). CDR3 length: 15 amino acids. This CDR3 is CATSLFDRSNEKLFF. The CDR3 coding sequence is TGTGCCACCAGCCTTTTTGACAGGAGTAATGAAAAACTGTTTTTT.

The chain has TRBV5-1 and TRBJ1-2; D may be TRBD1 (6 bases). Trimming shortened V by 1 base and J by 5 bases, and 12 bases separated the two germline ends. The germline gives CDR1 SGHRS, CDR2 YFSETQ. The CDR3 consists of 14 residues. The CDR3: CASSLRTADYGYTF. The DNA of the CDR3 is TGCGCCAGCAGCTTGAGGACAGCCGATTATGGCTACACCTTC.

The rearrangement links TRBV7-7 to TRBJ1-3; D unclear. The V gene lost 6 bases and the J gene lost 0 bases, with 12 bases spanning the gap. Germline V gene lookup returns CDR1 SSHAT and CDR2 FNYEAQ (reference sequence). CDR3 length: 15 residues. DNA of the CDR3: TGTGCCAGCAGTCCCGGGTCCCTCTCTGGAAACACCATATATTTT. As protein: CASSPGSLSGNTIYF.

This chain joins TRBV24-1 and TRBJ1-2; no firm D call. The CDR3 is 15 residues long. Trimming took off 2 bases at V and 9 bases at J, with 18 bases between the two ends. Germline lookup yields CDR1 KGHDR and CDR2 SFDVKD. The CDR3 region has the DNA TGTGCCACCAGTGATTCCCTGGCCGGGATATACCGCTACACCTTC. It is translated as CATSDSLAGIYRYTF.

The V and J genes are TRBV23-1 and TRBJ2-3, with TRBD2 matching over 9 bases. TRBV23-1 is marked as an open reading frame, function uncertain. The CDR3 is made up of 16 amino acids. V lost 8 bases and J lost 5; bases outside the gene matches: 14. CDR3 sequence reads: CASRILAGGRRDTQYF. In DNA form, the CDR3 reads TGCGCCAGCCGCATACTAGCGGGTGGTCGTCGAGATACGCAGTATTTT.

This clone was observed once. The rearrangement joins TRBV28 to TRBJ2-7; TRBD2 matches 12 bases. The germline V gene encodes CDR1 MDHEN and CDR2 SYDVKM. The CDR3 runs to 15 residues. The V gene end was trimmed by 3 bases and the J gene end by 6 bases; junction bases not matched to a gene: 6. The CDR3 DNA reads TGTGCCAGCAGTTTTAGGACTAGCGGGGAGCGCGAGCAGTACTTC. Amino acids: CASSFRTSGEREQYF.

This CDR3 reads CASRDLSHSRGGYTF. The CDR3 DNA is TGTGCCAGCAGGGACCTCTCCCATTCCAGGGGAGGCTACACCTTC. The chain recombines TRBV6-5 with TRBJ1-2; D might be TRBD1 (6 bases). The germline CDR1 and CDR2 sequences are MNHEY and SVGAGI. Trimming took off 6 bases at V and 8 bases at J, with 22 bases between the two ends. The CDR3 has 15 residues.

CDR3: CASTPGGSTYTF. The CDR3 region has the DNA TGTGCCAGCACCCCCGGAGGAAGCACCTACACCTTC. V usage is TRBV6-6 and J usage is TRBJ1-2; no clear D gene. CDR1 is MNHNY and CDR2 is SVGAGI in the germline V gene (reference sequence). CDR3 length equals 12 residues. V lost 7 bases, J lost 10 bases, and 16 bases lay in between.

This clone was detected a few times. This chain uses TRBV7-8 with TRBJ2-2; no firm D call. CDR3 length equals 16 residues. Trimming cost V 5 bases and J 4 bases, with 17 bases left between them. Looked up from germline, CDR1 is SGHVS and CDR2 is FQNEAQ. For the CDR3, the DNA is TGTGCCAGCAGCCGAGCCGAAACCGTCGGCACCGGGGAGCTGTTTTTT. Its protein product is CASSRAETVGTGELFF.

The chain joins TRBV4-2 to TRBJ2-1; 10 bases line up with TRBD2. The CDR3 is made up of 17 amino acids. Germline V CDR1 and CDR2: LGHNA, YNFKEQ. V lost 0 bases and J lost 3; bases outside the gene matches: 5. CDR3 coding DNA: TGTGCCAGCAGCCAAGATCAGGCTAGCGGGGGCTACAATGAGCAGTTCTTC. This encodes CASSQDQASGGYNEQFF.